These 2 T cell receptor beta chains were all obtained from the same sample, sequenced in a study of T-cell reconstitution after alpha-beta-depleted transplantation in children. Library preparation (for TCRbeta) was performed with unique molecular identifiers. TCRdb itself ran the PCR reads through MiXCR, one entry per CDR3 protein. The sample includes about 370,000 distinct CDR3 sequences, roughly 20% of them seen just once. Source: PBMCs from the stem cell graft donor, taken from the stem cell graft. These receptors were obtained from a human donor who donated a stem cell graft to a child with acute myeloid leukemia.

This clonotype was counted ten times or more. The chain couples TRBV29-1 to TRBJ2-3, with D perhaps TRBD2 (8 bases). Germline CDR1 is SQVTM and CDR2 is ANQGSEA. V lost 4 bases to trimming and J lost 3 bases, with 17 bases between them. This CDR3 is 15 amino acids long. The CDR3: CSVVSGGGATDTQYF. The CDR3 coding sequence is TGCAGCGTTGTATCGGGAGGGGGCGCGACAGATACGCAGTATTTT.

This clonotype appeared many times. The CDR3: CASSYSGLARTQYF. The CDR3 bases are TGTGCCAGCAGTTACTCGGGACTAGCACGCACGCAGTATTTT. The chain uses TRBV6-5 and TRBJ2-3; 9 nucleotides align to TRBD2. V lost 0 bases and J lost 9; bases outside the gene matches: 4. Germline values: CDR1 MNHEY, CDR2 SVGAGI. The CDR3 extends over 14 amino acids.